A selection of T cell receptor beta chains follows, all from one sample in a study of blood T cells in healthy people across ages. TCRdb reprocessed the 5' RACE reads with MiXCR, giving one entry per CDR3 protein. The repertoire includes some 1.5 million distinct CDR3 sequences, roughly 30% of them detected once, and about 8% sits in the top ten. Sequences were obtained from blood. The source is a young woman in good health. CDR3s include the opening cysteine and the closing phenylalanine or tryptophan. Each record gives: J gene, D gene, clone size, V gene, CDR3 protein, CDR3 DNA. D genes are given only for firm matches. The size of a clone is reported for some rows only, either as once, few or many, or as a class for expanded clones.

j_call: TRBJ2-1
d_call: NA
clone_size: few
v_call: TRBV29-1
cdr3_aa: CSVEVRHNEQFF
cdr3_nt: TGCAGCGTTGAGGTCAGGCACAATGAGCAGTTCTTC

j_call: TRBJ2-3
d_call: NA
clone_size: NA
v_call: TRBV2
cdr3_aa: CASTGRNEDTQYF
cdr3_nt: TGTGCCAGCACGGGGAGGAATGAAGATACGCAGTATTTT

j_call: TRBJ2-3
d_call: NA
clone_size: NA
v_call: TRBV7-2
cdr3_aa: CASSFRTGYTDTQYF
cdr3_nt: TGTGCCAGCAGCTTCCGTACGGGCTACACAGATACGCAGTATTTT

j_call: TRBJ1-1
d_call: NA
clone_size: few
v_call: TRBV5-1
cdr3_aa: CASSLEVLNTEAFF
cdr3_nt: TGCGCCAGCAGCTTGGAGGTGCTGAACACTGAAGCTTTCTTT

j_call: TRBJ2-1
d_call: TRBD2
clone_size: NA
v_call: TRBV30
cdr3_aa: CAWRTSGFEQFF
cdr3_nt: TGTGCCTGGAGAACTAGCGGGTTTGAGCAGTTCTTC

j_call: TRBJ2-7
d_call: TRBD2
clone_size: NA
v_call: TRBV20-1
cdr3_aa: CSASPHAGGLASEQYF
cdr3_nt: TGCAGTGCTAGCCCTCACGCCGGGGGACTAGCCAGCGAGCAGTACTTC

j_call: TRBJ1-2
d_call: TRBD1
clone_size: few
v_call: TRBV7-9
cdr3_aa: CASSTPTGNYGYTF
cdr3_nt: TGTGCCAGCAGCACCCCGACAGGGAACTATGGCTACACCTTC

j_call: TRBJ2-1
d_call: NA
clone_size: NA
v_call: TRBV24-1
cdr3_aa: CATSRDRWGGYNEQFF
cdr3_nt: TGTGCCACCAGCAGAGACAGGTGGGGGGGTTACAATGAGCAGTTCTTC

j_call: TRBJ2-7
d_call: NA
clone_size: many
v_call: TRBV10-2
cdr3_aa: CASSTGYNEQYF
cdr3_nt: TGCGCCAGCAGCACGGGATATAACGAGCAGTACTTC

j_call: TRBJ1-5
d_call: NA
clone_size: NA
v_call: TRBV29-1
cdr3_aa: CSVEDLPNQPQHF
cdr3_nt: TGCAGCGTTGAAGACCTCCCCAATCAGCCCCAGCATTTT

j_call: TRBJ2-7
d_call: NA
clone_size: NA
v_call: TRBV3-1
cdr3_aa: CASAREHPRGEQYF
cdr3_nt: TGTGCCAGCGCCAGGGAGCACCCAAGGGGCGAGCAGTACTTC

j_call: TRBJ2-7
d_call: NA
clone_size: many
v_call: TRBV6-6
cdr3_aa: CASSYSEGEQYF
cdr3_nt: TGTGCCAGCAGTTACTCGGAAGGGGAGCAGTACTTC

j_call: TRBJ2-1
d_call: TRBD2
clone_size: NA
v_call: TRBV5-1
cdr3_aa: CASSSEGLAGGEQFF
cdr3_nt: TGCGCCAGCAGCAGTGAGGGACTAGCGGGGGGTGAGCAGTTCTTC

j_call: TRBJ2-7
d_call: NA
clone_size: NA
v_call: TRBV27
cdr3_aa: CASSLSGDFNEQYF
cdr3_nt: TGTGCCAGCAGTTTATCGGGGGACTTCAACGAGCAGTACTTC

j_call: TRBJ2-7
d_call: NA
clone_size: few
v_call: TRBV7-9
cdr3_aa: CASSLEEGAYEQYF
cdr3_nt: TGTGCCAGCAGCTTAGAGGAGGGCGCGTACGAGCAGTACTTC

j_call: TRBJ2-3
d_call: NA
clone_size: NA
v_call: TRBV2
cdr3_aa: CASSESTGAPDTQYF
cdr3_nt: TGTGCCAGCAGTGAATCCACGGGAGCCCCAGATACGCAGTATTTT

j_call: TRBJ2-7
d_call: NA
clone_size: NA
v_call: TRBV21-1
cdr3_aa: CASSRGWRGGSYEQYF
cdr3_nt: TGTGCCAGCAGCAGAGGGTGGCGCGGGGGGTCCTACGAGCAGTACTTC

j_call: TRBJ2-2
d_call: TRBD1
clone_size: few
v_call: TRBV3-1
cdr3_aa: CASSQEGGGTGELFF
cdr3_nt: TGTGCCAGCAGCCAAGAAGGGGGCGGCACCGGGGAGCTGTTTTTT

j_call: TRBJ2-7
d_call: NA
clone_size: few
v_call: TRBV20-1
cdr3_aa: CSAREGLDRYEQYF
cdr3_nt: TGCAGTGCTAGAGAGGGACTGGACCGGTACGAGCAGTACTTC

j_call: TRBJ1-1
d_call: NA
clone_size: NA
v_call: TRBV29-1
cdr3_aa: CSSTPTGILIEAFF
cdr3_nt: TGCAGCTCCACCCCCACAGGCATCTTGATTGAAGCTTTCTTT

j_call: TRBJ1-1
d_call: NA
clone_size: once
v_call: TRBV2
cdr3_aa: CASNLRGLTKGEAFF
cdr3_nt: TGTGCCAGTAACCTTCGGGGGTTAACGAAGGGTGAAGCTTTCTTT

j_call: TRBJ2-7
d_call: NA
clone_size: many
v_call: TRBV5-1
cdr3_aa: CASSPLADYEQYF
cdr3_nt: TGCGCCTCAAGCCCCCTCGCGGACTACGAGCAGTACTTC

j_call: TRBJ1-2
d_call: TRBD1
clone_size: NA
v_call: TRBV2
cdr3_aa: CASRVSLQGVYTF
cdr3_nt: TGTGCCAGCAGAGTATCCTTACAGGGGGTCTACACCTTC

j_call: TRBJ2-5
d_call: NA
clone_size: NA
v_call: TRBV28
cdr3_aa: CASSFGPLQETQYF
cdr3_nt: TGTGCCAGCAGTTTCGGCCCCCTTCAAGAGACCCAGTACTTC

j_call: TRBJ2-7
d_call: NA
clone_size: few
v_call: TRBV11-1
cdr3_aa: CASSFGAGPAYEQYF
cdr3_nt: TGTGCCAGCAGCTTTGGGGCGGGGCCAGCCTACGAGCAGTACTTC

j_call: TRBJ2-7
d_call: NA
clone_size: NA
v_call: TRBV3-1
cdr3_aa: CASSQVKYEQYF
cdr3_nt: TGTGCCAGCAGCCAAGTAAAGTACGAGCAGTACTTC

j_call: TRBJ2-7
d_call: NA
clone_size: many
v_call: TRBV27
cdr3_aa: CASSPPGHRSEQYF
cdr3_nt: TGTGCCAGCAGTCCGCCGGGACACCGATCCGAGCAGTACTTC

j_call: TRBJ2-3
d_call: NA
clone_size: few
v_call: TRBV7-6
cdr3_aa: CASSPRAFVGTDTQYF
cdr3_nt: TGTGCCAGCAGCCCCCGTGCGTTCGTCGGCACAGATACGCAGTATTTT

j_call: TRBJ2-7
d_call: NA
clone_size: many
v_call: TRBV6-6
cdr3_aa: CASSPRPGEQYF
cdr3_nt: TGTGCCAGCAGTCCAAGACCGGGGGAGCAGTACTTC

j_call: TRBJ1-5
d_call: NA
clone_size: few
v_call: TRBV10-3
cdr3_aa: CAISESAAQPQHF
cdr3_nt: TGTGCCATCAGTGAGTCGGCGGCTCAGCCCCAGCATTTT

j_call: TRBJ2-7
d_call: TRBD2
clone_size: many
v_call: TRBV6-2/TRBV6-3
cdr3_aa: CASSYRGTSGPSEQYF
cdr3_nt: TGTGCCAGCAGTTACCGAGGGACTAGCGGGCCCTCCGAGCAGTACTTC

j_call: TRBJ1-1
d_call: NA
clone_size: NA
v_call: TRBV12-3/TRBV12-4
cdr3_aa: CASTLPARPGAFF
cdr3_nt: TGTGCCAGCACCCTGCCGGCGAGACCTGGCGCTTTCTTT

j_call: TRBJ2-3
d_call: TRBD2
clone_size: few
v_call: TRBV7-3
cdr3_aa: CASTEPGGGTQYF
cdr3_nt: TGTGCCAGCACCGAGCCCGGGGGGGGTACGCAGTATTTT

j_call: TRBJ2-7
d_call: TRBD2
clone_size: few
v_call: TRBV11-2
cdr3_aa: CASRSSGMSSYEQYF
cdr3_nt: TGTGCCAGCAGGTCTAGCGGGATGAGCTCCTACGAGCAGTACTTC

j_call: TRBJ2-7
d_call: NA
clone_size: NA
v_call: TRBV25-1
cdr3_aa: CASSEGQVGDRYF
cdr3_nt: TGTGCCAGCAGTGAAGGGCAAGTCGGCGATCGGTACTTC

j_call: TRBJ2-6
d_call: NA
clone_size: NA
v_call: TRBV27
cdr3_aa: CASSLSTGTGANVLTF
cdr3_nt: TGTGCCAGCAGTTTATCGACGGGGACTGGGGCCAACGTCCTGACTTTC

j_call: TRBJ1-1
d_call: TRBD1
clone_size: NA
v_call: TRBV20-1
cdr3_aa: CSATIPNRGKGTEAFF
cdr3_nt: TGCAGTGCTACGATCCCTAACAGGGGAAAAGGGACTGAAGCTTTCTTT

j_call: TRBJ2-7
d_call: NA
clone_size: many
v_call: TRBV29-1
cdr3_aa: CSVWDGDTYEQYF
cdr3_nt: TGCAGCGTGTGGGACGGAGATACCTACGAGCAGTACTTC

j_call: TRBJ1-2
d_call: TRBD1
clone_size: NA
v_call: TRBV7-9
cdr3_aa: CASSLRDLRQGKPPNYGYTF
cdr3_nt: TGTGCCAGCAGCTTAAGGGACCTTAGACAGGGGAAGCCACCTAACTATGGCTACACCTTC

j_call: TRBJ2-3
d_call: NA
clone_size: many
v_call: TRBV7-2
cdr3_aa: CASSPMEDTQYF
cdr3_nt: TGTGCCAGCAGCCCGATGGAGGATACGCAGTATTTT

j_call: TRBJ1-5
d_call: TRBD1
clone_size: few
v_call: TRBV28
cdr3_aa: CASSFQTVRQGSNQPQHF
cdr3_nt: TGTGCCAGCAGTTTCCAAACTGTCCGACAGGGCAGCAATCAGCCCCAGCATTTT